Described below is a single TCR beta chain sequence and its context. Its antigen is not identified. An end of the junction does not agree with germline; a read error may underlie this. The PBMCs were taken from 10 ml of fresh peripheral blood. Researchers amplified the TCR beta CDR3 regions from RNA transcripts. During a first-round RT-PCR of the TCR CDR3, the HTBI primer set was used. Each CDR3 protein is one row after TCRdb ran MiXCR on the multiplex PCR reads. The sample lists some 270,000 distinct CDR3 sequences; approximately 23% were seen once. CDR1 is MNHNS and CDR2 is SASEGT in the germline V gene. The CDR3 consists of 13 residues. The sample originates from a study of T cells in Graves' hyperthyroidism and ophthalmopathy. Findings and limits, study-wide: A model of 13 V-J features distinguished ophthalmopathy from stable hyperthyroidism. Median prediction lead before ophthalmopathy onset was 6.5 months with the model. Within blood appeared most thyroid clonotypes that had expanded above 0.001.

Sequencing was performed on blood. The receptor was isolated from a woman aged 40 to 50 with Graves' ophthalmopathy. The chain links TRBV6-1 to TRBJ2-1; D is undetermined. CDR3 sequence: CASSELRSNEQFF. As DNA, the CDR3 is TGCGCCAGCAGTGAGTTGCGGAGTAATGAGCAGTTCTTC.